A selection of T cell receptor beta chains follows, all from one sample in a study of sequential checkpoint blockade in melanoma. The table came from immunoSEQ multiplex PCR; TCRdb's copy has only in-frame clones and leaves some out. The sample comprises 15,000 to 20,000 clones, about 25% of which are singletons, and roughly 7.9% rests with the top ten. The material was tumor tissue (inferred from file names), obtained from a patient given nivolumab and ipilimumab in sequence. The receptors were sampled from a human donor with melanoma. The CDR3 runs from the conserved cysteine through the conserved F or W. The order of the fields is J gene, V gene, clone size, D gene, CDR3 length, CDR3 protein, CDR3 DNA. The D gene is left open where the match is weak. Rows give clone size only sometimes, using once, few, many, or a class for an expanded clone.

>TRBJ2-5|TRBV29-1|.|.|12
CSVEHSQETQYF
TGCAGCGTTGAGCACAGCCAAGAGACCCAGTACTTC
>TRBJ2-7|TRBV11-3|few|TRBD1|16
CASSPGPGGYSYEQYF
TGTGCCAGCAGCCCTGGTCCAGGGGGTTACTCCTACGAGCAGTACTTC
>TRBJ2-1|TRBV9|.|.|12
CASSGTPNEQFF
TGTGCCAGCAGCGGGACTCCCAATGAGCAGTTCTTC
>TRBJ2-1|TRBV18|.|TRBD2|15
CASSPRQAGVYEQFF
TGTGCCAGCTCACCACGCCAAGCGGGGGTCTATGAGCAGTTCTTC
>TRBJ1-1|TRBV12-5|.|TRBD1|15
CASGLGQGVNTEAFF
TGTGCTAGTGGTTTGGGACAGGGTGTGAACACTGAAGCTTTCTTT
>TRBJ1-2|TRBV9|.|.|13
CASSPDSRYGYTF
TGTGCCAGCAGCCCGGACAGCAGATATGGCTACACCTTC
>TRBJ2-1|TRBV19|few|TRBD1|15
CASRRRQGLVNEQFF
TGTGCCAGTAGGAGGAGACAGGGATTGGTAAATGAGCAGTTCTTC
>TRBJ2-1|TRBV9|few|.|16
CASSYPPTGSYNEQFF
TGTGCCAGCAGCTACCCCCCGACAGGCTCCTACAATGAGCAGTTCTTC
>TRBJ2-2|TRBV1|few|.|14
CASSQEWGAGELFF
TGCGCCAGCAGCCAAGAATGGGGGGCCGGGGAGCTGTTTTTT
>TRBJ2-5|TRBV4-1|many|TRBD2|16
CASSQGLAGVAETQYF
TGCGCCAGCAGCCAGGGACTAGCGGGAGTAGCAGAGACCCAGTACTTC
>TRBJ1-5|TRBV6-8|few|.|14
CASSDRYFNQPQHF
TGTGCCAGCAGTGACAGGTACTTCAATCAGCCCCAGCATTTT
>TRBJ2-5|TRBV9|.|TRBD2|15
CASREREGLRETQYF
TGTGCCAGCAGGGAACGGGAGGGCCTACGGGAGACCCAGTACTTC
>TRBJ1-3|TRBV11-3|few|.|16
CASSLVATSSGNTIYF
TGTGCCAGCAGCTTAGTTGCCACCTCCTCTGGAAACACCATATATTTT
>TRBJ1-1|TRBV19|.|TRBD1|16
CASSIKGQGRFTEAFF
TGTGCCAGTAGTATAAAAGGACAGGGCCGTTTCACTGAAGCTTTCTTT
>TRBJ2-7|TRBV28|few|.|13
CASFTPARGEQYF
TGTGCCAGCTTTACCCCGGCCAGGGGCGAGCAGTACTTC
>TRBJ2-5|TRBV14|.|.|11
CASSQAETQYF
TGTGCCAGCAGCCAAGCTGAGACCCAGTACTTC
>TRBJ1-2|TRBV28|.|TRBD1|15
CASSSGTGSNYGYTF
TGTGCCAGCAGTTCCGGGACAGGGTCCAACTATGGCTACACCTTC
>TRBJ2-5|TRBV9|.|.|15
CASSGLPGGVETQYF
TGTGCCAGCAGTGGACTGCCAGGTGGTGTGGAGACCCAGTACTTC
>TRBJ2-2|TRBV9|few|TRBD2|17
CASSGSASGGPTGELFF
TGTGCCAGCAGCGGCTCGGCTAGCGGGGGGCCCACCGGGGAGCTGTTTTTT
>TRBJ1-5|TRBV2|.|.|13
CASSEWEGQPQHF
TGTGCCAGCAGTGAATGGGAAGGTCAGCCCCAGCATTTT
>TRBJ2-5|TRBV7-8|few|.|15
CASSIVRAAPETQYF
TGTGCCAGCAGCATCGTCCGGGCCGCTCCAGAGACCCAGTACTTC
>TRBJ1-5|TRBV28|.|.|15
CASSLTGPRNQPQHF
TGTGCCAGCAGTTTGACCGGTCCTAGGAATCAGCCCCAGCATTTT
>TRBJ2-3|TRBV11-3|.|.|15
CASSLGGSSTDTQYF
TGTGCCAGCAGCTTGGGCGGTTCTAGCACAGATACGCAGTATTTT
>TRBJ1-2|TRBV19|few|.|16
CASRGKRTLSSYGYTF
TGTGCCAGTAGAGGGAAGAGGACACTGAGCTCCTATGGCTACACCTTC
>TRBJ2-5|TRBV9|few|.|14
CASSVGPEQETQYF
TGTGCCAGCAGCGTAGGTCCTGAGCAAGAGACCCAGTACTTC
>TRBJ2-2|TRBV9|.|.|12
CASSAGTGELFF
TGTGCCAGCAGTGCCGGGACAGGGGAGCTGTTTTTT
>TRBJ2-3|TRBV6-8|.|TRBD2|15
CASGLAGGPTDTQYF
TGTGCCAGCGGACTAGCGGGGGGCCCCACAGATACGCAGTATTTT
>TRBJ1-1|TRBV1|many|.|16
CASSQAIRGVNTEAFF
TGCGCCAGCAGCCAAGCGATCAGGGGGGTGAACACTGAAGCTTTCTTT
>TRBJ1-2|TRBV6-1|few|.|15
CASSEAGGVRDGYTF
TGTGCCAGCAGTGAAGCAGGGGGGGTAAGGGATGGCTACACCTTC
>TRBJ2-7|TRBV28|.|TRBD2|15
CASSYSGTTTGEQYF
TGTGCCAGCAGTTATAGCGGGACCACGACGGGGGAGCAGTACTTC
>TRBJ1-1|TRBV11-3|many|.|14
CASRKTGMDTEAFF
TGTGCCAGCAGAAAGACCGGGATGGACACTGAAGCTTTCTTT
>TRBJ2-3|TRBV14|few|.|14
CASSQELGTDTQYF
TGTGCCAGCAGCCAAGAGTTGGGAACAGATACGCAGTATTTT
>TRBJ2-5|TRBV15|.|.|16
CATSRDMAEYQETQYF
TGTGCCACCAGCAGAGATATGGCGGAGTACCAAGAGACCCAGTACTTC
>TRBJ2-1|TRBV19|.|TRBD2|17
CASPPITLSGRRGEQFF
TGTGCCAGTCCCCCCATTACCCTCAGCGGGAGGCGAGGTGAGCAGTTCTTC
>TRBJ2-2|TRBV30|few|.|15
CAWSVPGTNTGELFF
TGTGCCTGGAGTGTGCCCGGGACGAACACCGGGGAGCTGTTTTTT
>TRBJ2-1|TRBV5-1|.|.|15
CASSPRGSSYNEQFF
TGCGCCAGCAGCCCGCGGGGAAGCTCCTACAATGAGCAGTTCTTC